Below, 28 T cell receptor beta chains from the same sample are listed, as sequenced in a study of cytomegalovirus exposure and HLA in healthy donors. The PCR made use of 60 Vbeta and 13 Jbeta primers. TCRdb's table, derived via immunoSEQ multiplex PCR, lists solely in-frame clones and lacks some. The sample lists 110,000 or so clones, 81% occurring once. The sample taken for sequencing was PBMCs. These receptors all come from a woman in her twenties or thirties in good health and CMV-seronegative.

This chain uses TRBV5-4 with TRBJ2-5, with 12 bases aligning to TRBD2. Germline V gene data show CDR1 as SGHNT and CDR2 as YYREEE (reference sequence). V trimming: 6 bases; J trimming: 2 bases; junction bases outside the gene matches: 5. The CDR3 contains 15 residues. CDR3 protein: CASKLAGGKQETQYF. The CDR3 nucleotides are TGTGCCAGCAAGCTAGCGGGGGGGAAACAAGAGACCCAGTACTTC.

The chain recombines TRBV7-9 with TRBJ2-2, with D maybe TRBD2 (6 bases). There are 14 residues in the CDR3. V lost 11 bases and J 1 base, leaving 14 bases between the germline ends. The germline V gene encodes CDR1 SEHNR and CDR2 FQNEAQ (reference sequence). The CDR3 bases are TGTGCCGGGAGCTTGGGAGGGAACACCGGGGAGCTGTTTTTT. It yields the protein CAGSLGGNTGELFF.

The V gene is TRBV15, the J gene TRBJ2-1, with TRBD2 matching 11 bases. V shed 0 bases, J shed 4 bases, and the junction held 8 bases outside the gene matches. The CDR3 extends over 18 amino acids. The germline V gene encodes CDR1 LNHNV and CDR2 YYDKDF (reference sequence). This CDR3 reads CATSRDLTGLAEYNEQFF. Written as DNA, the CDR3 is TGTGCCACCAGCAGAGATCTTACGGGACTAGCGGAATACAATGAGCAGTTCTTC.

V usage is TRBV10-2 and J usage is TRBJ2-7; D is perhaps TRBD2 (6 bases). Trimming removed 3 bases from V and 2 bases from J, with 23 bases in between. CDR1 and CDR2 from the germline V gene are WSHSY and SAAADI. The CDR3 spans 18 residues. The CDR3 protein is CASSEPGLDPRGAYEQYF. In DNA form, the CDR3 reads TGCGCCAGCAGTGAACCGGGACTCGATCCCCGGGGAGCCTACGAGCAGTACTTC.

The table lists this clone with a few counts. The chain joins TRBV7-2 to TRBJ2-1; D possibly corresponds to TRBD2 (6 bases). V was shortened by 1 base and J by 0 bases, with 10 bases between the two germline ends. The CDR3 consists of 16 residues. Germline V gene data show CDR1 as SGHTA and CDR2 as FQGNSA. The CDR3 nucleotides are TGTGCCAGCAGCTTAGTGGCGGGAAACTCCTACAATGAGCAGTTCTTC. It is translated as CASSLVAGNSYNEQFF.

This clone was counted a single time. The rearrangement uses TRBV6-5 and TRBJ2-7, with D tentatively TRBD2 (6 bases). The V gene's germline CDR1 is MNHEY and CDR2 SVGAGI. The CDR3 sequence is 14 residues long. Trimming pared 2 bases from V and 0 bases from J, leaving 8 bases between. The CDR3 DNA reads TGTGCCAGCAGTTACCGGGAGTCCTCCTACGAGCAGTACTTC. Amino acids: CASSYRESSYEQYF.

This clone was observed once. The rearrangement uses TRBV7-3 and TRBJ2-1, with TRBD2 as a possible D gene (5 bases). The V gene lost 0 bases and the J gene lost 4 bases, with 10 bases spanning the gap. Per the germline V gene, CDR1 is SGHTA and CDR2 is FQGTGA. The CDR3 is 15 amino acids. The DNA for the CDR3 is TGTGCCAGCAGCTTAACTTCAGGACTGTACAATGAGCAGTTCTTC. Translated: CASSLTSGLYNEQFF.

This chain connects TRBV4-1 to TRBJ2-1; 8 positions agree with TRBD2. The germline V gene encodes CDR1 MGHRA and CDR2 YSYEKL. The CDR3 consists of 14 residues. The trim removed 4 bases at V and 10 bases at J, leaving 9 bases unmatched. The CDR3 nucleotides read TGCGCCAGCAGCCGGACGGGGGGGCTCGGGGAGCAGTTCTTC. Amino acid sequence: CASSRTGGLGEQFF.

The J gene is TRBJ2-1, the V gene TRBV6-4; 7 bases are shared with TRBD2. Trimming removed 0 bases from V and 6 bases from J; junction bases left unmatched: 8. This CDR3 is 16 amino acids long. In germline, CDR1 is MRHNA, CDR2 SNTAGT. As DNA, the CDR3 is TGTGCCAGCAGTGACTCCCCGCAGCGGGGAATCAATGAGCAGTTCTTC. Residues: CASSDSPQRGINEQFF.

The CDR3 spells CASSLTRANYGYTF. Here the CDR3 DNA reads TGTGCCAGCAGTTTAACCCGCGCTAACTATGGCTACACCTTC. The chain carries TRBV27 and TRBJ1-2; D remains ambiguous. Germline values: CDR1 MNHEY, CDR2 SMNVEV (reference sequence). Trimming stripped 2 bases from V and 0 bases from J, with 7 bases between. CDR3 size: 14 residues.

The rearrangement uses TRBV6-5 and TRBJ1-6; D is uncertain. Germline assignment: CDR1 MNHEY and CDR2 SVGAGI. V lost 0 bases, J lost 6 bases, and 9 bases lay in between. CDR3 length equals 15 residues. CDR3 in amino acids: CASSYSATSNSPLHF. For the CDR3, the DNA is TGTGCCAGCAGTTACTCGGCCACATCTAATTCACCCCTCCACTTT.

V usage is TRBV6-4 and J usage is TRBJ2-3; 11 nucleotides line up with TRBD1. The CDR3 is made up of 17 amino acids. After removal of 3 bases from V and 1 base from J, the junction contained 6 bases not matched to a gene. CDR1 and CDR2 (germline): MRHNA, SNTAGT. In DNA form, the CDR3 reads TGTGCCAGCAGTGAGGTCGGGACAGGGGGTCGCACAGATACGCAGTATTTT. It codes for CASSEVGTGGRTDTQYF.

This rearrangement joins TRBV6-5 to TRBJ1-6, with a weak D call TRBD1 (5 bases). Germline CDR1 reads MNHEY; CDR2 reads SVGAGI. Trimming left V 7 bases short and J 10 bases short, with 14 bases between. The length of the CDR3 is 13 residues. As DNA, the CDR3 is TGTGCCAGCACCAGGGATATAAAGTCACCCCTCCACTTT. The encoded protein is CASTRDIKSPLHF.

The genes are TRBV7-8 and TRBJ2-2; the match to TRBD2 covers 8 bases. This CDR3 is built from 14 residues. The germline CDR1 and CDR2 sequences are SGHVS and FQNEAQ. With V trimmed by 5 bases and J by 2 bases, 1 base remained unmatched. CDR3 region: CASSRTSNTGELFF. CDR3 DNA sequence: TGTGCCAGCAGCCGGACTAGCAACACCGGGGAGCTGTTTTTT.

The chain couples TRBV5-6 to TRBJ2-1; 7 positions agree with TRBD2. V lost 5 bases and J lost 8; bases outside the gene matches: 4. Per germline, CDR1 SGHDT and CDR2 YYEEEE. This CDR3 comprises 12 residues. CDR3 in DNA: TGTGCCAGCAGATCGACTAGCTATGAGCAGTTCTTC. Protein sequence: CASRSTSYEQFF.

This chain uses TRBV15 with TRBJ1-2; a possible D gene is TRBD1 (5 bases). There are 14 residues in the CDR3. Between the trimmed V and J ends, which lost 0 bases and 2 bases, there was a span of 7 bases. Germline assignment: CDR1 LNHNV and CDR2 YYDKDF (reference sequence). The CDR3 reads CATSRDRQNYGYTF. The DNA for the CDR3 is TGTGCCACCAGCAGAGATCGACAGAACTATGGCTACACCTTC.

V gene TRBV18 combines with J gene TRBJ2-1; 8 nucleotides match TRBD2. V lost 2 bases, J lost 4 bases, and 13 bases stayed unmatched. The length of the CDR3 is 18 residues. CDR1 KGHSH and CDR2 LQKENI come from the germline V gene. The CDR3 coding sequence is TGTGCCAGCTCACCAAATTCTAACCGGGAGGGATCTTACAATGAGCAGTTCTTC. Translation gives CASSPNSNREGSYNEQFF.

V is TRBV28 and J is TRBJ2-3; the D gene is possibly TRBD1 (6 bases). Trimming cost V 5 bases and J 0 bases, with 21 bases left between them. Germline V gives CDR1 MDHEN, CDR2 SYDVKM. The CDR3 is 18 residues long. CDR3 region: CASSPKDSQGISTDTQYF. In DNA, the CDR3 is TGTGCCAGCAGTCCAAAGGACAGTCAGGGGATCAGCACAGATACGCAGTATTTT. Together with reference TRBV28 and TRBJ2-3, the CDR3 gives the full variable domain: DVKVTQSSRYLVKRTGEKVFLECVQDMDHENMFWYRQDPGLGLRLIYFSYDVKMKEKGDIPEGYSVSREKKERFSLILESASTNQTSMYLCASSPKDSQGISTDTQYFGPGTRLTVL.

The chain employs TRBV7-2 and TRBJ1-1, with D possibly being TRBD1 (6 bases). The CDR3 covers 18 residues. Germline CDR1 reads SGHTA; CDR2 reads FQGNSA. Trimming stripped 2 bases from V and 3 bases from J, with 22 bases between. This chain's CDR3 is CASSLIAPGGGFYTEAFF. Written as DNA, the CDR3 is TGTGCCAGCAGCTTAATTGCGCCCGGCGGGGGCTTTTACACTGAAGCTTTCTTT.

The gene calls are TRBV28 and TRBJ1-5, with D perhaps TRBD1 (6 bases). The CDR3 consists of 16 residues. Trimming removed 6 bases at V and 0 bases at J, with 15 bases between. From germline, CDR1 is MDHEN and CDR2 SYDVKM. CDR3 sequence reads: CASSSQGGHSNQPQHF. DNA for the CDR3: TGTGCCAGCAGCTCACAGGGAGGGCATAGCAATCAGCCCCAGCATTTT.

The chain's CDR3 is CASSLIGRVLAMDTGELFF. The CDR3 DNA reads as TGTGCCAGCAGCTTAATTGGTAGGGTGCTAGCGATGGACACCGGGGAGCTGTTTTTT. The chain combines TRBV7-8 with TRBJ2-2, with TRBD2 as a possible D gene (6 bases). V shed 2 bases and J shed 3 bases, with 22 bases lying between them. The CDR3 is 19 amino acids. Germline V CDR1 and CDR2: SGHVS, FQNEAQ. The entire variable domain, with the rest obtained from reference TRBV7-8 and TRBJ2-2, is as follows: GAGVSQSPRYKVAKRGQDVALRCDPISGHVSLFWYQQALGQGPEFLTYFQNEAQLDKSGLPSDRFFAERPEGSVSTLKIQRTQQEDSAVYLCASSLIGRVLAMDTGELFFGEGSRLTVL.

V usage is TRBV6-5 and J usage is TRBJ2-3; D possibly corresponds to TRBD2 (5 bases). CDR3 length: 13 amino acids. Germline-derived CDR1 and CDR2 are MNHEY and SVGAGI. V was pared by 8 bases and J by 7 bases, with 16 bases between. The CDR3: CASFSLLANTQYF. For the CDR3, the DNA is TGTGCCAGCTTTTCTCTCCTAGCAAATACGCAGTATTTT.

The CDR3, as DNA: TGTGCCAGCAGCTTAGCGTATGACACCATATATTTT. Translated: CASSLAYDTIYF. The V gene is TRBV11-2, the J gene TRBJ1-3; D uncertain. V lost 1 base and J 8 bases, leaving 6 bases between the germline ends. The CDR3 extends over 12 amino acids. Germline V gene data show CDR1 as SGHAT and CDR2 as FQNNGV. Full variable domain (remainder filled in from reference TRBV11-2 and TRBJ1-3): EAGVAQSPRYKIIEKRQSVAFWCNPISGHATLYWYQQILGQGPKLLIQFQNNGVVDDSQLPKDRFSAERLKGVDSTLKIQPAKLEDSAVYLCASSLAYDTIYFGEGSWLTVV.

The CDR3 nucleotides are TGTGCCAGCGCGGGGTGGCTAGCGGGTAACAATGAGCAGTTCTTC. Its protein is CASAGWLAGNNEQFF. The chain is built from TRBV2 and TRBJ2-1; 8 bases are a match to TRBD2. CDR1 and CDR2 from the germline V gene are SNHLY and FYNNEI. The CDR3 length is 15 residues. Germline trimming cut 8 bases from V and 5 bases from J; bases unmatched to any gene: 11.

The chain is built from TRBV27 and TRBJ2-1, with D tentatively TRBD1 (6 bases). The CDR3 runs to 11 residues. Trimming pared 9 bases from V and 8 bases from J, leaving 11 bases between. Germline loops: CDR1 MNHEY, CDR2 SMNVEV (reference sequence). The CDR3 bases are TGTGCCAGTGGTCAGGGGCATGAGCAGTTCTTC. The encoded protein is CASGQGHEQFF.

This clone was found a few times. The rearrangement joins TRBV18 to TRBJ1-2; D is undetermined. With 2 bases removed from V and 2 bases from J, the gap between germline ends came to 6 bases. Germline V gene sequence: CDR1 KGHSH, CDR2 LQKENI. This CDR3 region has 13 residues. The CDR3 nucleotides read TGTGCCAGCTCACCAGCGAACAACTATGGCTACACCTTC. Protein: CASSPANNYGYTF. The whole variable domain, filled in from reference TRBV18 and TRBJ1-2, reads NAGVMQNPRHLVRRRGQEARLRCSPMKGHSHVYWYRQLPEEGLKFMVYLQKENIIDESGMPKERFSAEFPKEGPSILRIQQVVRGDSAAYFCASSPANNYGYTFGSGTRLTVV.

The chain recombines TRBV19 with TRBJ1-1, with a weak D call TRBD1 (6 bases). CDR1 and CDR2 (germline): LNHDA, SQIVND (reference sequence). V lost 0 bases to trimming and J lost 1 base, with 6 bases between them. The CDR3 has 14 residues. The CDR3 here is CASSIEGANTEAFF. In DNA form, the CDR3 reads TGTGCCAGTAGTATAGAGGGGGCGAACACTGAAGCTTTCTTT.

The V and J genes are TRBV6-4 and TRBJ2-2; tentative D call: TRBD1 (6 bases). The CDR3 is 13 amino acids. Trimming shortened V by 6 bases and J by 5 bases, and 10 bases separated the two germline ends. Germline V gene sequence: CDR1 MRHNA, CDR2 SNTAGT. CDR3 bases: TGTGCCAGCAGCGCAGGGGCAACCGGGGAGCTGTTTTTT. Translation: CASSAGATGELFF.